The 10 T cell receptor beta chains below come from one sample, sequenced in a study of T cell responses to AZD1222 COVID-19 vaccine. Method: immunoSEQ multiplex PCR; TCRdb's copy keeps in-frame clones and lacks some. In the table there are approximately 300,000 clones, roughly 93% of which are singletons. Sequencing used peripheral blood, obtained 28 days after the second AZD1222 dose. The receptors shown here come from an adult who received the AZD1222 COVID-19 vaccine.

This clone has a single count. V gene TRBV10-3 combines with J gene TRBJ2-3; D may be TRBD1 or TRBD2 (5 bases each). Germline lookup yields CDR1 ENHRY and CDR2 SYGVKD. The V and J ends lost 6 bases and 6 bases respectively, with 10 bases between them. The CDR3 has 12 residues. CDR3 protein: CAIRSEGDTQYF. Written as DNA, the CDR3 is TGTGCCATCAGAAGCGAGGGGGATACGCAGTATTTT.

The chain carries TRBV10-2 and TRBJ1-2; 9 nucleotides agree with TRBD1. The CDR3 covers 13 residues. Unmatched junction bases numbered 2, after V lost 6 bases and J lost 3 bases. CDR1 WSHSY and CDR2 SAAADI come from the germline V gene. CDR3 region: CASRQGADYGYTF. The CDR3 nucleotides are TGCGCCAGCAGACAGGGGGCTGACTATGGCTACACCTTC.

Concerning this clone: Other DNA sequences in this sample translate to the same CDR3. CDR3 DNA sequence: TGTGCCAGCAGCGTTGGTGGGGGAGGAACCGGGGAGCTGTTTTTT. It specifies CASSVGGGGTGELFF. The rearrangement uses TRBV9 and TRBJ2-2; a possible D gene is TRBD2 (6 bases). V dropped 2 bases and J dropped 5 bases, with 13 bases sitting between them. CDR3 length: 15 residues. In germline, CDR1 is SGDLS, CDR2 YYNGEE.

This rearrangement joins TRBV19 to TRBJ2-3; 15 nucleotides line up with TRBD2. V trimming: 7 bases; J trimming: 0 bases; junction bases outside the gene matches: 8. The V gene's germline CDR1 is LNHDA and CDR2 SQIVND (reference sequence). The CDR3 totals 18 residues. In DNA, the CDR3 is TGTGCCAGTACCGGACTAGCGGGAGGGGACCGGAGCACAGATACGCAGTATTTT. This sequence encodes CASTGLAGGDRSTDTQYF.

V and J are TRBV18 and TRBJ2-5; D not certain. The V gene's germline CDR1 is KGHSH and CDR2 LQKENI. The CDR3 has 13 residues. With 6 bases removed from V and 2 bases from J, the gap between germline ends came to 10 bases. CDR3 loop: CASSLNYQETQYF. CDR3 DNA: TGTGCCAGCTCCCTCAATTATCAAGAGACCCAGTACTTC. Supplemented by reference TRBV18 and TRBJ2-5, the full variable domain reads NAGVMQNPRHLVRRRGQEARLRCSPMKGHSHVYWYRQLPEEGLKFMVYLQKENIIDESGMPKERFSAEFPKEGPSILRIQQVVRGDSAAYFCASSLNYQETQYFGPGTRLLVL.

The rearrangement joins TRBV5-5 to TRBJ1-5, with TRBD1 as a possible D gene (6 bases). V was shortened by 2 bases and J by 6 bases, with 15 bases between the two germline ends. This CDR3 is built from 15 residues. CDR1 and CDR2 (germline): SGHKS, YYEKEE (reference sequence). CDR3 nucleotides: TGTGCCAGCAGCTTTCTACAGGGAGAGGGTCAGCCCCAGCATTTT. Protein: CASSFLQGEGQPQHF.

V is TRBV15 and J is TRBJ2-1, with 7 bases that match TRBD2. Germline values: CDR1 LNHNV, CDR2 YYDKDF (reference sequence). V lost 5 bases, J lost 3 bases, and 4 bases stayed unmatched. The CDR3 runs 14 residues. The CDR3 DNA sequence: TGTGCCACCAGCGTGGGACTAAACTACAATGAGCAGTTCTTC. Its protein is CATSVGLNYNEQFF.

This clone has just one count. V gene TRBV24-1 combines with J gene TRBJ1-5; D is unclear. The V end was cut by 10 bases, the J end by 2 bases, with 11 bases between. Germline V gene sequence: CDR1 KGHDR, CDR2 SFDVKD. CDR3 length: 13 amino acids. The CDR3 sequence is CATAEGGNQPQHF. In nucleotides, the CDR3 is TGTGCCACTGCCGAGGGTGGCAATCAGCCCCAGCATTTT.

The gene calls are TRBV5-1 and TRBJ1-6; D not certain. Germline CDR1 reads SGHRS; CDR2 reads YFSETQ. This CDR3 contains 16 residues. Between the trimmed V and J ends, which lost 0 bases and 5 bases, there was a span of 12 bases. CDR3 in amino acids: CASSLGGSEDNSPLHF. The CDR3 DNA follows: TGCGCCAGCAGCTTGGGGGGATCGGAGGATAATTCACCCCTCCACTTT.

The rearrangement joins TRBV28 to TRBJ1-2; a possible D gene is TRBD1 (5 bases). Trimming took off 3 bases at V and 8 bases at J, with 10 bases between the two ends. The CDR3 runs to 12 residues. Germline-derived CDR1 and CDR2 are MDHEN and SYDVKM. This chain's CDR3 is CASSFQGKGYTF. The CDR3 DNA is TGTGCCAGCAGTTTTCAGGGCAAGGGCTACACCTTC.